Listed below are T cell receptor beta chains from one sample, sequenced in a study of blood T cell repertoires in COVID-19. Produced via immunoSEQ multiplex PCR; TCRdb's table is partial and in-frame only. This sample yields about 140,000 clones, of which 75% to 85% are seen a single time; over 4% belongs to the top ten. The sample taken for sequencing was peripheral blood. These receptors came from a woman older than 75 with active or convalescent COVID-19. The CDR3 runs from the conserved cysteine through the conserved F or W.

j_call v_call cdr3_aa
TRBJ1-2 TRBV5-4 CASSGRGARGYTF
TRBJ2-1 TRBV30 CAWSSMGQLYNEQFF
TRBJ2-1 TRBV12-3/TRBV12-4 CASRVADNEQFF
TRBJ1-5 TRBV7-8 CASSLDRDQPQHF
TRBJ1-2 TRBV2 CASPTGAGGGYTF
TRBJ1-1 TRBV21-1 CASSKPVYTEAFF
TRBJ1-6 TRBV30 CAWGTARNSPLHF
TRBJ1-6 TRBV5-1 CASSRRLDNSPLHF
TRBJ2-5 TRBV5-1 CASSQSLGPGETQYF
TRBJ1-2 TRBV6-6 CASSYGTASSYGYTF
TRBJ1-2 TRBV19 CASSGAGGVNYGYTF
TRBJ1-2 TRBV6-5 CASHLGHYTF
TRBJ1-2 TRBV3-1/TRBV3-2 CASSPGGSGYGYTF
TRBJ1-2 TRBV5-8 CASRLRTSEVYGYTF
TRBJ2-5 TRBV7-9 CASSLVQETQYF
TRBJ1-1 TRBV29-1 CSVGHRGNTEAFF
TRBJ1-3 TRBV10-3 CAIRAGTGGSGNTIYF
TRBJ1-4 TRBV19 CASSTGATNEKLFF
TRBJ2-5 TRBV7-8 CASSLQVYETQYF
TRBJ2-3 TRBV4-2 CASSQGASGVGTDTQYF
TRBJ1-1 TRBV30 CAWRQGVGTEAFF
TRBJ1-3 TRBV3-1/TRBV3-2 CASMTQGGNTIYF
TRBJ1-5 TRBV7-9 CASSLEGGRGVNQPQHF
TRBJ1-1 TRBV15 CATSRMTGSTEAFF
TRBJ2-3 TRBV2 CASFGTDTQYF
TRBJ1-5 TRBV6-6 CASSPGTGLVGAVNQPQHF
TRBJ2-4 TRBV19 CASTNGRGAGKNIQYF
TRBJ1-3 TRBV4-1 CASSQEGGQHSGNTIYF
TRBJ2-7 TRBV19 CATRDSLSLYF
TRBJ2-5 TRBV3-1/TRBV3-2 CASSRLGETQYF
TRBJ1-1 TRBV28 CASVRARNTEAFF
TRBJ1-1 TRBV15 CATSRGTESGAFF
TRBJ2-3 TRBV10-3 CAISERRGDTDTQYF
TRBJ2-2 TRBV15 CATSRAGQPNTGELFF
TRBJ2-5 TRBV4-2 CASSQTEQETQYF
TRBJ2-1 TRBV11-3 CASSPGVGSYNEQFF
TRBJ2-1 TRBV6-5 CASSYVGHYNEQFF
TRBJ2-7 TRBV19 CATQSRTGFYEQYF
TRBJ1-3 TRBV5-8 CASSLVGQGVGNTIYF
TRBJ2-3 TRBV2 CASRKQGLSTDTQYF
TRBJ2-5 TRBV5-1 CASSSGHPQETQYF
TRBJ2-7 TRBV5-1 CASSLGRGDDLPYEQYF
TRBJ1-3 TRBV12-5 CASGLKQGGNTIYF
TRBJ2-3 TRBV2 CASMISADTQYF
TRBJ1-1 TRBV2 CASSPGTGVFSEAFF
TRBJ2-7 TRBV4-1 CASSRIAGTSYEQYF
TRBJ2-5 TRBV7-3 CASSLAGAPPYF
TRBJ2-3 TRBV7-2 CASSEPGLAATDTQYF
TRBJ1-6 TRBV5-1 CASSLSFGSNSPLHF
TRBJ1-5 TRBV6-1 CASSEGAGSNQPQHF
TRBJ2-7 TRBV30 CAWTGGTTYEQYF
TRBJ2-7 TRBV6-5 CASDRAYEQYF
TRBJ1-2 TRBV5-6 CASSLSGQGALGYTF
TRBJ2-5 TRBV28 CASSLRRGERGATKTQYF